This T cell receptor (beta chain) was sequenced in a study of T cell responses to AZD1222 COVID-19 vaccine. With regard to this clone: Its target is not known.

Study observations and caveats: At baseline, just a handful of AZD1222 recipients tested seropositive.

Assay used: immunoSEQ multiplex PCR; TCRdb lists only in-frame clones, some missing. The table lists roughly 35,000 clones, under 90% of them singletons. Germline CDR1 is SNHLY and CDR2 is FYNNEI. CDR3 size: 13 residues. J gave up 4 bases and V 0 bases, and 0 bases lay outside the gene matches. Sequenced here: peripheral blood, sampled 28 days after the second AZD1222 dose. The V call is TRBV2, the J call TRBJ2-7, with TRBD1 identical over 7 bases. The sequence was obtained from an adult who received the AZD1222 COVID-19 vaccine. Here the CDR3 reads CASSEATGYEQYF. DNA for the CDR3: TGTGCCAGCAGTGAAGCGACAGGGTACGAGCAGTACTTC.